This T cell receptor (beta chain) was documented in a study of T cell repertoires in aging, cancer and after chemotherapy. TRB rearrangements spanning V, D and J were amplified using mixed TRB-A/B primers. A single record per CDR3 protein comes from TCRdb applying MiXCR to the multiplex PCR reads. Of about 900 distinct CDR3 sequences listed, around 30% were seen once; the top ten hold approximately 16%. Amplification of TCR beta used genomic DNA extracted from peripheral blood. The CDR3 runs 14 residues. V shed 2 bases, J shed 2 bases, and the junction held 2 bases outside the gene matches. The germline V gene has CDR1 MNHEY and CDR2 SMNVEV (reference sequence). By share of the sample, this clonotype is large.

The genes are TRBV27 and TRBJ2-5; 7 nucleotides align to TRBD1. The sequence was obtained from a human donor with a solid tumor. The sequenced sample was blood. The CDR3 nucleotides read TGTGCCAGCAGTTTACAGGGACAGCAAGAGACCCAGTACTTC. Protein: CASSLQGQQETQYF.